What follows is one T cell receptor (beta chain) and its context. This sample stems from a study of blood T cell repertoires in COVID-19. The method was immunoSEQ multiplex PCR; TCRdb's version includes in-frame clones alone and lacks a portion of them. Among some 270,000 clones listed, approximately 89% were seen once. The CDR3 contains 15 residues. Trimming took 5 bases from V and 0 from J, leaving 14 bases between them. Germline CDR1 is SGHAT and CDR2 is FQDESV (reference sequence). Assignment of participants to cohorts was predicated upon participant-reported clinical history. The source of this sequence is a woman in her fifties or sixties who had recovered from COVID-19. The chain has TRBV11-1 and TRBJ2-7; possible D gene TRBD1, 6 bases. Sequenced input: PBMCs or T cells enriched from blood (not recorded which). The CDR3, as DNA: TGTGCCAGCAGCCCCCTGGACAGCAGCTCCTACGAGCAGTACTTC. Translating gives CASSPLDSSSYEQYF.